These T cell receptor beta chains were read from a single sample in a study of T-cell memory formation after mild COVID-19. TCRdb redid the calling of the 5' RACE reads with MiXCR, one entry per CDR3 protein. The table has about 140,000 distinct CDR3 sequences, roughly 13% seen once; the top ten hold 25% to 30%. Sequenced: PBMCs or a T cell subset sorted from them (not recorded which). The receptors here all came from an adult woman who had mild COVID-19 (a few samples of this study predate the infection). Cell type and time point are not known. Each CDR3 is given with its conserved first and last residue. D genes are given only for firm matches. Some rows have no size entry. The others give once, few or many, or a class for an expanded clone.

NA	TRBD2	TRBV7-3	TRBJ2-5	TGTGCCAGCAGTTCGACTAGCGGGGGGGTAGAGACCCAGTACTTC	CASSSTSGGVETQYF
few	NA	TRBV5-6	TRBJ2-7	TGTGCCAGCAGCTTGGTATCGGGCGGAACCTACGAGCAGTACTTC	CASSLVSGGTYEQYF
few	NA	TRBV6-6	TRBJ2-1	TGTGCCAGCAGTTACTTGGAGGGCTCCAATGAGCAGTTCTTC	CASSYLEGSNEQFF
NA	NA	TRBV7-9	TRBJ1-1	TGTGCCAGCAGCTTTAGAGGGGGGATGGCTTTCTTT	CASSFRGGMAFF
NA	NA	TRBV21-1	TRBJ2-5	TGTGCCAGCAGCAAAGTTAGGGGGGCGATACTCCAAGAGACCCAGTACTTC	CASSKVRGAILQETQYF
many	NA	TRBV5-1	TRBJ1-1	TGTGCCAGCAGCTTAGGGCAGGGAATGAACACTGAAGCTTTCTTT	CASSLGQGMNTEAFF
NA	TRBD2	TRBV27	TRBJ2-7	TGTGCCAGCAGGGCCATTTCCGGGACTAGCGTATACGAGCAGTACTTC	CASRAISGTSVYEQYF
few	TRBD2	TRBV12-3/TRBV12-4	TRBJ2-1	TGTGCCAGCAGTTTAGAGGGACTAGCGGGAGGTCCCTTTCTTTACAATGAGCAGTTCTTC	CASSLEGLAGGPFLYNEQFF
NA	TRBD1	TRBV4-1	TRBJ1-1	TGCGCCAGCAGCCAAGTCCCCGACAGGGAGGGTTTGAGGGCTTTCTTT	CASSQVPDREGLRAFF
few	TRBD2	TRBV5-8	TRBJ2-1	TGTGCCAGCAGCTTGGGGGGGACTAGCGGGCACAATGAGCAGTTCTTC	CASSLGGTSGHNEQFF
few	TRBD2	TRBV12-3/TRBV12-4	TRBJ2-7	TGTGCCAGCAGTTATGGGACTACCTCCTACGAGCAGTACTTC	CASSYGTTSYEQYF
few	NA	TRBV29-1	TRBJ1-1	TGCAGCGTTGAAGGGACGCCGATGAACACTGAAGCTTTCTTT	CSVEGTPMNTEAFF
NA	NA	TRBV12-3/TRBV12-4	TRBJ2-7	TGTGCCAGCAGTCCCAGGGAGGTTGGGCAGTACTTC	CASSPREVGQYF
NA	NA	TRBV2	TRBJ2-4	TGTGCCAGCAGTGAATGGCAACGGGAGAGAAAAAACATTCAGTACTTC	CASSEWQRERKNIQYF
NA	NA	TRBV27	TRBJ2-7	TGTGCCAGCAGTTTTGGTGCCTTGGGGTTACGCGAGCAGTACTTC	CASSFGALGLREQYF
few	NA	TRBV2	TRBJ1-5	TGTGCCAGCAGTGGCGGGGGTGTGGGCATTGAGCCCCAGCATTTT	CASSGGGVGIEPQHF
NA	NA	TRBV2	TRBJ1-2	TGTGCCAGCAGTGAAAGGGGGGCGTCTGGCTACACCTTC	CASSERGASGYTF
NA	TRBD1	TRBV7-8	TRBJ2-1	TGTGCCAGCAGCCGACAGGGGGAGGGGCCAAATGGGCAGTTCTTC	CASSRQGEGPNGQFF
NA	TRBD1	TRBV18	TRBJ1-4	TGTGCCAGCTCGCCCGGACAGGGGAAGGAAAAACTGTTTTTT	CASSPGQGKEKLFF
few	NA	TRBV11-1	TRBJ2-3	TGTGCCAGCAGCCCTCTCGCGGGGAGCACAGATACGCAGTATTTT	CASSPLAGSTDTQYF
many	TRBD2	TRBV9	TRBJ2-7	TGTGCCAGCAGCGTAGGCAGCGGGACCTTCGACTACGAGCAGTACTTC	CASSVGSGTFDYEQYF
few	TRBD1	TRBV15	TRBJ2-7	TGTGCCACCAGCACCGGGACAGCAACCTACGAGCAGTACTTC	CATSTGTATYEQYF
NA	NA	TRBV5-4	TRBJ2-2	TGTGCCAGCGGGGGCCTTAACACCGGGGAGCTGTTTTTT	CASGGLNTGELFF
NA	NA	TRBV4-1	TRBJ2-5	TGCGCCAGCAGCCAAGTGGTAGGGCAAGAGACCCAGTACTTC	CASSQVVGQETQYF
few	TRBD1	TRBV25-1	TRBJ2-7	TGTGCCAGCAGTGACTCAACCGGGACAGTGAGCTCCTACGAGCAGTACTTC	CASSDSTGTVSSYEQYF
few	NA	TRBV10-3	TRBJ1-3	TGTGCCATCAGTGGGGATACCTCTGGAAACACCATATATTTT	CAISGDTSGNTIYF
few	NA	TRBV5-1	TRBJ1-3	TGCGCCAGCAGCTCAGGGATCTCCGGAAACACCATATATTTT	CASSSGISGNTIYF
NA	NA	TRBV7-9	TRBJ1-4	TGTGCCAGCAGCGGAACAGAGGATGAAAAACTGTTTTTT	CASSGTEDEKLFF
NA	NA	TRBV4-3	TRBJ2-1	TGCGCCAGCAGCCAAGTGCTTGGTGACAATGAGCAGTTCTTC	CASSQVLGDNEQFF
NA	TRBD1	TRBV2	TRBJ1-2	TGTGCCAGCAGAGGATCCGGGACAGGGGCGGACTATGGCTACACCTTC	CASRGSGTGADYGYTF
NA	TRBD2	TRBV9	TRBJ2-1	TGTGCCAGCAGCGTACCGACAACGGGGACTAGCGTGAATGAGCAGTTCTTC	CASSVPTTGTSVNEQFF
NA	TRBD1	TRBV27	TRBJ2-7	TGTGCCAGCAGTTCAACAGGGGTCTCAGCCTACGAGCAGTACTTC	CASSSTGVSAYEQYF
few	NA	TRBV4-1	TRBJ1-1	TGCGCCAGCAGCCAAGATAAGGCGGTTTGGAACACTGAAGCTTTCTTT	CASSQDKAVWNTEAFF
NA	NA	TRBV30	TRBJ2-2	TGTGCCTGGAGCGCCGGGGGGCTACCGAACACCGGGGAGCTGTTTTTT	CAWSAGGLPNTGELFF
NA	NA	TRBV20-1	TRBJ2-7	TGCAGTGCAGGCCACTCCTGGCGGTCCGAGCAGTACTTC	CSAGHSWRSEQYF
few	NA	TRBV5-1	TRBJ1-2	TGCGCCAGCAGCTTGGAGGACAGCCGGGCCTATGGCTACACCTTC	CASSLEDSRAYGYTF
many	NA	TRBV20-1	TRBJ1-1	TGCAGTGCTAGGCCAGGGGATCGTTTTGGCGGCGACACTGAAGCTTTCTTT	CSARPGDRFGGDTEAFF
many	TRBD1	TRBV7-6	TRBJ2-2	TGTGCCAGCAGCCCTCGGACAGGGGAATACACCGGGGAGCTGTTTTTT	CASSPRTGEYTGELFF
NA	NA	TRBV6-2/TRBV6-3	TRBJ1-1	TGTGCCAGCAGCTACCCCGGGAGTCTGGGTACTGAAGCTTTCTTT	CASSYPGSLGTEAFF
few	NA	TRBV19	TRBJ1-4	TGTGCCAGTAGCCCTGGTATCGGGGCTAATGAAAAACTGTTTTTT	CASSPGIGANEKLFF
many	NA	TRBV29-1	TRBJ2-7	TGCAGCGTTGAATGGCAGGGAGGCTACCAGGGCGAGCAGTACTTC	CSVEWQGGYQGEQYF
few	NA	TRBV24-1	TRBJ1-5	TGTGCCACCAGTGATGGGGGGGGTAGCAATCAGCCCCAGCATTTT	CATSDGGGSNQPQHF
NA	NA	TRBV30	TRBJ1-1	TGTGCCTGGATCCCGAGGAGTTGGGATGAAGCTTTCTTT	CAWIPRSWDEAFF
few	NA	TRBV7-9	TRBJ2-2	TGTGCCAGCAGCCTCCGAGACAGAGCGAACACCGGGGAGCTGTTTTTT	CASSLRDRANTGELFF
NA	NA	TRBV14	TRBJ1-1	TGTGCCAGCAGCCCGGGACACCTGAACACTGAAGCTTTCTTT	CASSPGHLNTEAFF
few	NA	TRBV7-8	TRBJ1-1	TGTGCCAGCAGCCCCCTGTCCGGTTCGAACACTGAAGCTTTCTTT	CASSPLSGSNTEAFF
few	TRBD1	TRBV5-6	TRBJ2-3	TGTGCCAGCAGCTTCTCTACAGGGGTCAGCACAGATACGCAGTATTTT	CASSFSTGVSTDTQYF
many	NA	TRBV7-9	TRBJ2-1	TGTGCCAGCAGGGAAAGCTCCTACAATGAGCAGTTCTTC	CASRESSYNEQFF
NA	NA	TRBV10-2	TRBJ2-7	TGCGCCAGCGGGGTGGGGCTCCACGAGCAGTACTTC	CASGVGLHEQYF
few	NA	TRBV5-1	TRBJ2-1	TGCGCCAGCAGCTTGGAAGCGACCTTTCAGCCCCTTTTAGGGCAGTTCTTC	CASSLEATFQPLLGQFF
NA	NA	TRBV7-6	TRBJ1-1	TGTGCCAGCAGCTTAGCCGGACTGGGGGCGAACACTGAAGCTTTCTTT	CASSLAGLGANTEAFF
NA	TRBD2	TRBV4-2	TRBJ2-1	TGTGCCAGCAGCCAAAGCACTAGCGGGGTCAGCTCCTACAATGAGCAGTTCTTC	CASSQSTSGVSSYNEQFF
NA	TRBD2	TRBV30	TRBJ2-3	TGTGCCTGGAGGGCTAGCGGGAATCCAGATACGCAGTATTTT	CAWRASGNPDTQYF
few	TRBD2	TRBV30	TRBJ2-7	TGTGCCTGGAGTGTAAGGCCCCCGGGACTAGCGGGAGTTGGCGGCTCCTACGAGCAGTACTTC	CAWSVRPPGLAGVGGSYEQYF
NA	NA	TRBV7-9	TRBJ2-7	TGTGCCAGCAGCCGAGAGCCGGACCCCTACGAGCAGTACTTC	CASSREPDPYEQYF
many	TRBD1	TRBV5-5	TRBJ2-7	TGTGCCAGCAGCCTCCCGGGACAGAACTACGAGCAGTACTTC	CASSLPGQNYEQYF
NA	NA	TRBV4-1	TRBJ2-7	TGCGCCAGCAGCCAGGAGGGCCTTGTCTACGAGCAGTACTTC	CASSQEGLVYEQYF
NA	NA	TRBV12-3/TRBV12-4	TRBJ2-3	TGTGCCAGCAGTTTGGTTGAGGACCGCACAGATACGCAGTATTTT	CASSLVEDRTDTQYF
NA	TRBD2	TRBV4-3	TRBJ2-1	TGCGCCAGCAGCCAAGCTAGACTAGCGGGAGGGAATGAGCAGTTCTTC	CASSQARLAGGNEQFF
few	TRBD1	TRBV12-3/TRBV12-4	TRBJ2-7	TGTGCCAGCAGTCCATCTTGGGACAGGGAGTCCTACGAGCAGTACTTC	CASSPSWDRESYEQYF